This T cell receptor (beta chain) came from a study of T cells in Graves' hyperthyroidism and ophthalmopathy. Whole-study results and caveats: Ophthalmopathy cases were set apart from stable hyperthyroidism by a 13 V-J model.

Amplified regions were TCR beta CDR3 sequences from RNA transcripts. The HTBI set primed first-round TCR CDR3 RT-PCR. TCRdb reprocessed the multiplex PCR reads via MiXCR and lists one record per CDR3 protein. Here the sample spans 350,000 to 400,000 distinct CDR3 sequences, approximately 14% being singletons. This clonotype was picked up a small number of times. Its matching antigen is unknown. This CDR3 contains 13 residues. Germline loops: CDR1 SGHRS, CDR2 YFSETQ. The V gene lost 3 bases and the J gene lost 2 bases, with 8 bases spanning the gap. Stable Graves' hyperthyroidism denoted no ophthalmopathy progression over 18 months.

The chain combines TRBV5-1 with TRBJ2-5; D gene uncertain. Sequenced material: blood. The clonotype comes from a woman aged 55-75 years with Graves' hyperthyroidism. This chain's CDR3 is CASSSAQQETQYF. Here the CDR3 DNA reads TGCGCCAGCAGCTCTGCCCAACAAGAGACCCAGTACTTC. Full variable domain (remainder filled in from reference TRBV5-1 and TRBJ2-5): KAGVTQTPRYLIKTRGQQVTLSCSPISGHRSVSWYQQTPGQGLQFLFEYFSETQRNKGNFPGRFSGRQFSNSRSEMNVSTLELGDSALYLCASSSAQQETQYFGPGTRLLVL.